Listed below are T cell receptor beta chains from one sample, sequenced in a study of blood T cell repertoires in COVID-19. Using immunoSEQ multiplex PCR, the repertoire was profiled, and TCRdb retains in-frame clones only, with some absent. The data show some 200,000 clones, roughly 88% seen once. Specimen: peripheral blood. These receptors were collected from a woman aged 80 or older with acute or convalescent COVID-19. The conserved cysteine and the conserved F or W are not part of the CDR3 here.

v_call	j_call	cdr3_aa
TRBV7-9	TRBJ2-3	ASSLGETGGNTQY
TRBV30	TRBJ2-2	AWRQGNTGELF
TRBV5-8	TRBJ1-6	ASSLAGQSNSPLH
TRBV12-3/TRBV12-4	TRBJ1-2	ASSFGVDYGYT
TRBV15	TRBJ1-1	ATSRLVNTEAF
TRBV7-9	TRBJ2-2	ASSRREGLNTGELF
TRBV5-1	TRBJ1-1	ASSLASGETEAF
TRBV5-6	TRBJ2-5	ASSFGRKETQY
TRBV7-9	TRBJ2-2	ASSLSQGGTGELF
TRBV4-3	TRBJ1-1	ASSQDLGRDGTEAF
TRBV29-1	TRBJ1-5	SVVIGAGSNQPQH
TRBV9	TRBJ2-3	ASSAYPGSSTDTQY
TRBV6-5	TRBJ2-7	ASRTLDRSYEQY
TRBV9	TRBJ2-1	ASSVGPSGNNEQF
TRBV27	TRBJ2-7	ASSLSPTRGSYEQY
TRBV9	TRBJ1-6	ASSAMTGHNSPLH
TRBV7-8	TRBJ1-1	ASSLGGRYTEAF
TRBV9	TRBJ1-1	ASSVAAGGLNTEAF
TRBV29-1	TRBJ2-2	SAQTATGSNTGELF
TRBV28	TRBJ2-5	ASSSPGQGARETQY
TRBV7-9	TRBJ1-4	ASSLAGTQGGEKLF
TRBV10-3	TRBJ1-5	AISESDRAGNQPQH
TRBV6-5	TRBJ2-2	ASRIAATGELF
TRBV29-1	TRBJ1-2	SVSGIGYGYT
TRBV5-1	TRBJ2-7	ASSWTSGTYEQY
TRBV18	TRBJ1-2	ASSPSQDYGYT
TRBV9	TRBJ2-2	ASSVGGGLTGELF
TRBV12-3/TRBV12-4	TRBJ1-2	ASSSQDSYGYT
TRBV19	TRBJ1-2	ASSVGQGAGGYT
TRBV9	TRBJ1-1	ASSVRQGAYTEAF
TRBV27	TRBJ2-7	ASSFQVTYEQY
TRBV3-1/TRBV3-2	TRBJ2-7	ASSPIAGGLGEQY
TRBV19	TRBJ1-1	ASRLFQQGNTEAF
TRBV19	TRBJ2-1	ASSWGGASYNEQF
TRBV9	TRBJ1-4	ASSGREEGGEKLF
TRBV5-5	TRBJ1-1	ASSQTNPNTEAF
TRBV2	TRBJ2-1	ASNKAGGANEQF
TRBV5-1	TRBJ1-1	ASSLDRGEAF
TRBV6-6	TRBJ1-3	ASSDLDRGGNTIY
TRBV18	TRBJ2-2	ASSFSTGSLTNTGELF
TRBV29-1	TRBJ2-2	SVEARGTGRNQRELF
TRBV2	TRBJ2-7	AGGSGQLLYEQY
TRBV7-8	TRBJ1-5	ASSLAALRGNQPQH
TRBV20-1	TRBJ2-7	SASLNWEQY
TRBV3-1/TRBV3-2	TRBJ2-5	ASSQGTSGDQETQY
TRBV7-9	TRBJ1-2	ASTQRTGGANGYT
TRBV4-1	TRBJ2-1	ASSQGRGLAGVGEQF
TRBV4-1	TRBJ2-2	ASSQGSDRARVSGELF
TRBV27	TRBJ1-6	ASSLGVPGGPNSPLH
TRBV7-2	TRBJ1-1	ASSQYTVNTEAF
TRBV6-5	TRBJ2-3	ASSTDRMVRDTQY
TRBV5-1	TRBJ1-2	ASSSDRGDYGYT
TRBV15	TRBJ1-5	ATSTSPSNQPQH
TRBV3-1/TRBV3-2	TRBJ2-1	ASSHSSGRPYNEQF
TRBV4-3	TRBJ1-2	ASSQDWNRGQSFGYT
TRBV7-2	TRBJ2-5	ASSRGLAVQETQY
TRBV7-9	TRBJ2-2	ASSPLLAVASTGELF
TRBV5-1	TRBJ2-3	ASTRDRRTDTQY
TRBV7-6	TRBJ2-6	ASNLGGGSGANVLT